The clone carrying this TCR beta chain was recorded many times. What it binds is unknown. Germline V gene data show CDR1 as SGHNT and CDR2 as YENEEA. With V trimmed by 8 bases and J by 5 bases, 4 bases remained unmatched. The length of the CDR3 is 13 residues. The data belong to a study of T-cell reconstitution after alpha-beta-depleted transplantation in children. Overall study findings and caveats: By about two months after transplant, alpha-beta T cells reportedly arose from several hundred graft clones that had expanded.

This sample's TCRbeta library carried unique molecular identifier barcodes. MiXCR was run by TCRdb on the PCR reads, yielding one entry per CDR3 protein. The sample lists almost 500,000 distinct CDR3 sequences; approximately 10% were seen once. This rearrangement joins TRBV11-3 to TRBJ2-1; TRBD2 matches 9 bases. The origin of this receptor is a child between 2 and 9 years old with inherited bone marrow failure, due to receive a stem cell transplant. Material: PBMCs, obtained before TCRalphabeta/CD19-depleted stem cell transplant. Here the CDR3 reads CASGTSRNNEQFF. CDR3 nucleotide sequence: TGTGCCAGCGGGACTAGCAGGAACAATGAGCAGTTCTTC. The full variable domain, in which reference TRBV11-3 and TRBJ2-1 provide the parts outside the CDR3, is EAGVVQSPRYKIIEKKQPVAFWCNPISGHNTLYWYLQNLGQGPELLIRYENEEAVDDSQLPKDRFSAERLKGVDSTLKIQPAELGDSAVYLCASGTSRNNEQFFGPGTRLTVL.